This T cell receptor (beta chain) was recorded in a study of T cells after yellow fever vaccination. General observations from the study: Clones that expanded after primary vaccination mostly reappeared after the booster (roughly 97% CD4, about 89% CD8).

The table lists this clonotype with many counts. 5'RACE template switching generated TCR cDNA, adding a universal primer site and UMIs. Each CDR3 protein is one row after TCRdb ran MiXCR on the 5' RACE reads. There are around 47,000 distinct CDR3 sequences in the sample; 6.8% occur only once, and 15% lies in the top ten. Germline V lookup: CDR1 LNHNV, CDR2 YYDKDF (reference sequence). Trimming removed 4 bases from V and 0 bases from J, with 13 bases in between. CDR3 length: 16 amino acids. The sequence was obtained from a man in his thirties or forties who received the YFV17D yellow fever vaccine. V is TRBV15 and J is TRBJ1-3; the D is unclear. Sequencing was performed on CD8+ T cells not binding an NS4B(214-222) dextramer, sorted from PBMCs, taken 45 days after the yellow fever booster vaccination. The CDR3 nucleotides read TGTGCCACCAGCATAAGGACGTCAGCCTCTGGAAACACCATATATTTT. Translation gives CATSIRTSASGNTIYF.